A selection of T cell receptor beta chains follows, all from one sample in a study of technical replicates of blood from a handful of donors. The protocol was immunoSEQ multiplex PCR, while the TCRdb copy is restricted to in-frame clones and leaves out a portion. The sample contains under 95,000 clones, about nine tenths of which appear only once. Sequenced: T cells isolated from PBMCs. The origin of the receptors is a human donor in good health. Some clones in this sample may be carry-over from other donors' samples. CDR3s leave out the opening cysteine and the closing phenylalanine or tryptophan.

length,V,J,CDR3
13,TRBV29-1,TRBJ2-1,SVGRVPLHGNEQF
11,TRBV6-5,TRBJ1-2,ASSYGTVYGYT
9,TRBV29-1,TRBJ2-7,SATLYYEQY
11,TRBV29-1,TRBJ1-5,SVEDGVNQPQH
13,TRBV9,TRBJ1-1,ASSVGAGMNTEAF
13,TRBV13,TRBJ2-5,ASSFGPAGGETQY
12,TRBV6-5,TRBJ2-7,ASNSLGRGGEQY
14,TRBV4-1,TRBJ2-7,ASSQESPGGAYEQY
12,TRBV5-4,TRBJ2-1,ASSSLQGYNEQF
14,TRBV7-2,TRBJ1-2,ASRITGTGGDYGYT
13,TRBV9,TRBJ2-1,ASSASGTNYNEQF
16,TRBV28,TRBJ2-1,ASSSRGLAGPSYNEQF
14,TRBV2,TRBJ1-3,ASSERGIRSGNTIY
10,TRBV2,TRBJ2-5,ATNRDQETQY
12,TRBV7-9,TRBJ2-7,ASSLLPSSYEQY
14,TRBV10-3,TRBJ2-3,AISGQAGASTDTQY
13,TRBV7-9,TRBJ1-1,ASSFAEGRFTEAF
11,TRBV7-6,TRBJ2-7,ASSLVGASEQY
13,TRBV21-1,TRBJ2-2,ASKGTGGYTGELF
12,TRBV30,TRBJ2-7,AWSGQGIYYEQY
12,TRBV6-5,TRBJ1-2,ASRDRGSGYGYT
14,TRBV4-2,TRBJ1-2,ASSQDHGETNYGYT
9,TRBV30,TRBJ1-1,AWRASLEAF
13,TRBV5-1,TRBJ1-1,ASSGFLGARTEAF
12,TRBV6-5,TRBJ2-7,ASSPLAGAGEQY
15,TRBV7-9,TRBJ1-5,ASSYGTTGGRRQPQH
13,TRBV5-6,TRBJ2-2,ASSGDRANTGELF
12,TRBV29-1,TRBJ1-1,SVEDSSGNTEAF
14,TRBV5-4,TRBJ2-6,ASSALPSSGANVLT
13,TRBV6-1,TRBJ2-7,ASSERTRFPYEQY
12,TRBV6-1,TRBJ1-5,ASSELYSNQPQH
17,TRBV13,TRBJ2-7,ASSLLAGGNLGAYYEQY
11,TRBV19,TRBJ1-2,ASSPGTGFGYT
12,TRBV29-1,TRBJ2-1,SVLAGVYTNEQF
11,TRBV5-1,TRBJ2-7,ASSPGTRYEQY
10,TRBV6-5,TRBJ1-1,ASRWRNTEAF
15,TRBV7-6,TRBJ2-2,ASSSGQGAGGTGELF
14,TRBV7-8,TRBJ2-7,ASSLVSRGLSVEQY
11,TRBV27,TRBJ2-1,ASSHILAEKQF
13,TRBV5-8,TRBJ1-6,ASSFTLWYNSPLH
11,TRBV15,TRBJ1-1,ATSTGVNTEAF
13,TRBV15,TRBJ1-1,ATSRDPGRGTEAF